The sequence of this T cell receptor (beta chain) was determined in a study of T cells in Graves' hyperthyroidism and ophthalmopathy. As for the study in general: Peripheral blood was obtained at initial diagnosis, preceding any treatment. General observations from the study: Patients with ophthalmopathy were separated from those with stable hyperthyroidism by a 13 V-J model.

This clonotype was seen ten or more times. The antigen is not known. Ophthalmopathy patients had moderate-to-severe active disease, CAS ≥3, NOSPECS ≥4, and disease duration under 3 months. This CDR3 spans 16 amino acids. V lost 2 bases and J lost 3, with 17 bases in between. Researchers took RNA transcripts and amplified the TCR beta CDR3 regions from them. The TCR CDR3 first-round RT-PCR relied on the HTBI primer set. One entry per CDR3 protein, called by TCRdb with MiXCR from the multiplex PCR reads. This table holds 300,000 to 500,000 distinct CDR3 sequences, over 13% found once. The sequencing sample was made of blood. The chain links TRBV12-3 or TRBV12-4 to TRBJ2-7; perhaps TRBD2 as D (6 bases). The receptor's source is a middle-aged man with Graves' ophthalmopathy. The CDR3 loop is CASSLRRGSDRYEQYF. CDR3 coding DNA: TGTGCCAGCAGTTTACGGCGGGGAAGCGATCGCTACGAGCAGTACTTC.